Many counts were recorded for the clone carrying this TCR beta chain. Its antigen is undetermined. CDR3 length: 14 amino acids. The germline gives CDR1 MNHEY, CDR2 SVGAGI. With 5 bases removed from V and 0 bases from J, the gap between germline ends came to 8 bases. This record belongs to a study of Graves' ophthalmopathy and Graves' hyperthyroidism. Study-wide findings and caveats: Most thyroid clonotypes with frequency above 0.001 were detected in blood too. The model reached around 70% sensitivity and approximately 72% specificity for predicting ophthalmopathy progression.

Transcripts of RNA were the source for amplifying TCR beta CDR3 regions. Scientists carried out first-round RT-PCR using HTBI primers and then a second-round multiplex PCR. TCRdb independently ran MiXCR on the multiplex PCR reads; one entry per CDR3 protein. The table lists roughly 1.1 million distinct CDR3 sequences, around a third of them singletons. Certain patients were not enrolled. These were patients with other autoimmune diseases, uncontrolled infections, pregnancy or lactation. The authors diagnosed from clinical symptoms, serum thyroxine, TRAb, thyroid ultrasound and orbital computed tomography.

The sequence derives from an adult man with Graves' hyperthyroidism. The J gene is TRBJ1-5, the V gene TRBV6-5; no definite D call. The material sequenced was peripheral blood or thyroid tissue (not recorded which). This CDR3 is CASSQRGSNQPQHF. For the CDR3, the DNA is TGTGCCAGCAGTCAACGGGGTAGCAATCAGCCCCAGCATTTT.